These 29 T cell receptor beta chains originate from one sample sequenced in a study of blood T cell repertoires in COVID-19. The method was immunoSEQ multiplex PCR; TCRdb's version includes in-frame clones alone and lacks a portion of them. The table records hundreds of thousands of clones, about 90% of them present only once. The specimen sequenced was peripheral blood. These receptors all stem from a woman aged 70-85 years with COVID-19, enrolled during active disease.

The chain has TRBV19 and TRBJ1-2; TRBD1 matches at 9 bases. Trimming at V came to 3 bases and at J to 5 bases, leaving 4 bases not matched to a gene. The CDR3 contains 14 residues. Germline V lookup: CDR1 LNHDA, CDR2 SQIVND (reference sequence). The CDR3 DNA is TGTGCCAGTAGTATTTCGGGACAGGGTTATGGCTACACCTTC. It is translated as CASSISGQGYGYTF.

This clone has more than one count but fewer than ten. This chain links TRBV10-2 with TRBJ2-2; 9 positions match TRBD1. Germline V gene data show CDR1 as WSHSY and CDR2 as SAAADI. The length of the CDR3 is 15 residues. V lost 3 bases and J lost 3; bases outside the gene matches: 2. CDR3 loop: CASSDRDRDTGELFF. As DNA, the CDR3 is TGCGCCAGCAGTGATAGGGACAGGGACACCGGGGAGCTGTTTTTT.

The chain has TRBV29-1 and TRBJ1-1; D not certain. The CDR3 length is 11 residues. Germline V gives CDR1 SQVTM, CDR2 ANQGSEA. With 4 bases removed from V and 9 bases from J, the gap between germline ends came to 12 bases. CDR3 protein: CSVVGRKKAFF. The CDR3 bases are TGCAGCGTTGTGGGCCGTAAGAAAGCTTTCTTT.

V is TRBV28 and J is TRBJ1-2; TRBD1 aligns across 11 bases. The V segment lost 5 bases and the J segment 5 bases; nucleotides outside the gene matches: 7. The V gene's germline CDR1 is MDHEN and CDR2 SYDVKM. CDR3 size: 15 residues. In DNA form, the CDR3 reads TGTGCCAGCAGTACGAGGACAGGGGGCTTGTATGGCTACACCTTC. Protein: CASSTRTGGLYGYTF.

Concerning this clone itself: Being one base from a much bigger clone, this may be a read error. The chain uses TRBV6-6 and TRBJ1-5; TRBD1 matches at 7 bases. The junction had 0 bases not matched to a gene; V was cut back by 2 bases and J by 5 bases. The germline V gene encodes CDR1 MNHNY and CDR2 SVGAGI (reference sequence). The CDR3 consists of 13 residues. CDR3 sequence: CASSYDRDQPQHF. CDR3 in DNA: TGTGCCAGCAGTTACGACAGGGATCAGCCCCAGCATTTT.

V usage is TRBV24-1 and J usage is TRBJ1-1; 8 bases map to TRBD1. Per the germline V gene, CDR1 is KGHDR and CDR2 is SFDVKD. The CDR3 loop spans 13 amino acids. V dropped 7 bases and J dropped 4; count of bases not matched to a gene: 4. The CDR3 DNA is TGTGCCACCAGAAAAGGACAGGGCACTGAAGCTTTCTTT. Translated, it gives CATRKGQGTEAFF.

The rearrangement uses TRBV3-1 (or the pseudogene TRBV3-2) and TRBJ2-1; D might be TRBD2 (7 bases). The CDR3 consists of 17 residues. The V end was cut by 0 bases, the J end by 4 bases, with 16 bases between. In germline, CDR1 is LGHDT, CDR2 YNNKEL (reference sequence). The CDR3 protein is CASSQDLWGGQYNEQFF. The CDR3 DNA follows: TGTGCCAGCAGCCAAGATCTTTGGGGGGGACAATACAATGAGCAGTTCTTC.

CDR3 protein: CASSHEAGATYNEQFF. The DNA of the CDR3 is TGCGCCAGCAGCCACGAAGCGGGGGCAACCTACAATGAGCAGTTCTTC. The chain recombines TRBV4-1 with TRBJ2-1; the match to TRBD2 covers 8 bases. The V gene's germline CDR1 is MGHRA and CDR2 YSYEKL. The trim removed 3 bases at V and 2 bases at J, leaving 6 bases unmatched. The CDR3 contains 16 residues.

This chain uses TRBV30 with TRBJ2-1; D perhaps matches TRBD1 (6 bases). The germline gives CDR1 GTSNPN, CDR2 SVGIG (reference sequence). V lost 2 bases and J 1 base, leaving 9 bases between the germline ends. This CDR3 contains 14 residues. The CDR3 coding sequence is TGTGCCTGGAGTAAGAGGGGGTCCTACAATGAGCAGTTCTTC. It is translated as CAWSKRGSYNEQFF.

The V call is TRBV5-8, the J call TRBJ2-7; possible D gene TRBD2, 6 bases. The CDR3 covers 13 residues. Per the germline V gene, CDR1 is SGHTS and CDR2 is YDEGEE. V lost 4 bases and J lost 4, with 12 bases in between. The CDR3 protein is CASSTAGRYEQYF. The CDR3 nucleotides read TGTGCCAGCAGCACGGCAGGGAGGTACGAGCAGTACTTC.

V and J are TRBV7-9 and TRBJ1-5, with D unclear. V was cut by 1 base and J by 6 bases, with 13 bases left in between. Germline V gene data show CDR1 as SEHNR and CDR2 as FQNEAQ (reference sequence). The CDR3 runs to 15 residues. The chain's CDR3 is CASSLGTARVQPQHF. CDR3 nucleotide sequence: TGTGCCAGCAGCTTAGGGACGGCGAGGGTTCAGCCCCAGCATTTT.

CDR3 nucleotides: TGTGCCAGCAGCCCACTACCCGGGGGCACAGATACGCAGTATTTT. It specifies CASSPLPGGTDTQYF. This chain uses TRBV9 with TRBJ2-3, with D possibly TRBD2 on 5 matching bases. The V end was cut by 4 bases, the J end by 1 base, with 13 bases between. The CDR3 covers 15 residues. Germline-derived CDR1 and CDR2 are SGDLS and YYNGEE.

This chain connects TRBV28 to TRBJ2-3, with D perhaps TRBD1 (5 bases). Germline V gives CDR1 MDHEN, CDR2 SYDVKM. Trimming removed 4 bases at V and 1 base at J, with 15 bases between. CDR3 length: 16 residues. The CDR3 DNA reads as TGTGCCAGCAGTTCCCTCCGTCAGGGCCGCACAGATACGCAGTATTTT. Translation: CASSSLRQGRTDTQYF.

The gene calls are TRBV3-1 (or the pseudogene TRBV3-2) and TRBJ1-3; 7 positions agree with TRBD1. Trimming removed 0 bases from V and 2 bases from J; junction bases left unmatched: 4. Germline loops: CDR1 LGHDT, CDR2 YNNKEL (reference sequence). This CDR3 region has 16 residues. CDR3 amino acids: CASSQDGTAAGNTIYF. The CDR3 region has the DNA TGTGCCAGCAGCCAAGATGGGACAGCAGCTGGAAACACCATATATTTT.

The chain couples TRBV30 to TRBJ1-6, with 9 bases matching TRBD1. V lost 3 bases and J lost 10; bases outside the gene matches: 10. In germline, CDR1 is GTSNPN, CDR2 SVGIG (reference sequence). This CDR3 is built from 15 residues. In DNA, the CDR3 is TGTGCCTGGAGCTCTACCGGGACAGGGAACTCACCCCTCCACTTT. As protein: CAWSSTGTGNSPLHF.

The chain links TRBV12-3 or TRBV12-4 to TRBJ2-7; 7 bases match TRBD2. After removal of 5 bases from V and 3 bases from J, the junction contained 4 bases not matched to a gene. The CDR3 spans 13 residues. The CDR3 is CASSPGGSYEQYF. Here the CDR3 DNA reads TGTGCCAGCAGTCCCGGCGGGAGCTACGAGCAGTACTTC.

The V call is TRBV4-1, the J call TRBJ1-2; D not certain. CDR1 is MGHRA, CDR2 YSYEKL, per germline. V was trimmed by 0 bases and J by 5 bases, leaving 4 bases between them. CDR3 length: 12 residues. DNA for the CDR3: TGCGCCAGCAGCCAAGATAAATATGGCTACACCTTC. Translation gives CASSQDKYGYTF.

The rearrangement joins TRBV27 to TRBJ1-4; tentatively, D is TRBD1 (5 bases). The germline V gene has CDR1 MNHEY and CDR2 SMNVEV (reference sequence). Trimming removed 2 bases from V and 8 bases from J, with 15 bases in between. The CDR3 extends over 15 amino acids. The CDR3: CASSLAQGRGEKLFF. The CDR3 DNA reads TGTGCCAGCAGTTTAGCCCAGGGAAGAGGAGAAAAACTGTTTTTT.

The rearrangement links TRBV2 to TRBJ1-6; D not resolved. Trimming shortened V by 0 bases and J by 3 bases, and 12 bases separated the two germline ends. In germline, CDR1 is SNHLY, CDR2 FYNNEI. There are 17 residues in the CDR3. The CDR3 region is CASSEALQQIYNSPLHF. The CDR3 DNA is TGTGCCAGCAGTGAAGCGCTTCAACAGATCTATAATTCACCCCTCCACTTT.

The rearrangement links TRBV9 to TRBJ2-2, with D maybe TRBD2 (5 bases). V was clipped by 0 bases and J by 6 bases, with 6 bases between them. CDR1 and CDR2 (germline): SGDLS, YYNGEE. The CDR3 consists of 13 residues. CDR3 sequence (DNA): TGTGCCAGCAGCGTAGGGAGGTCCGGGGAGCTGTTTTTT. Translating gives CASSVGRSGELFF.

This chain uses TRBV6-6 with TRBJ1-2; D is uncertain. Trimming took 11 bases from V and 2 from J, leaving 9 bases between them. The germline gives CDR1 MNHNY, CDR2 SVGAGI (reference sequence). The CDR3 loop spans 11 amino acids. The DNA for the CDR3 is TGTGCCGCAGGCCGGAACTATGGCTACACCTTC. This codes for CAAGRNYGYTF.

The V gene is TRBV5-1, the J gene TRBJ2-1; D perhaps matches TRBD1 (6 bases). V lost 1 base and J 4 bases, leaving 12 bases between the germline ends. This CDR3 comprises 15 residues. Per germline, CDR1 SGHRS and CDR2 YFSETQ. This chain's CDR3 is CASSLFRTDYNEQFF. The CDR3 DNA is TGCGCCAGCAGCTTGTTCAGGACAGATTACAATGAGCAGTTCTTC.

The chain combines TRBV29-1 with TRBJ1-1; D might be TRBD1 (5 bases). Germline V gene data show CDR1 as SQVTM and CDR2 as ANQGSEA. The CDR3 contains 14 residues. V was cut by 4 bases and J by 0 bases, with 12 bases left in between. The CDR3 spells CSVVFGALNTEAFF. The CDR3 DNA is TGCAGCGTTGTGTTTGGGGCCCTGAACACTGAAGCTTTCTTT. Combining the CDR3 with reference TRBV29-1 and TRBJ1-1 gives the whole variable domain SAVISQKPSRDICQRGTSLTIQCQVDSQVTMMFWYRQQPGQSLTLIATANQGSEATYESGFVIDKFPISRPNLTFSTLTVSNMSPEDSSIYLCSVVFGALNTEAFFGQGTRLTVV.

This clone has just one count. The chain has TRBV7-2 and TRBJ2-3, with 12 bases lining up with TRBD2. Germline CDR1 reads SGHTA; CDR2 reads FQGNSA. This CDR3 is built from 15 residues. V lost 6 bases, J lost 6 bases, and 7 bases stayed unmatched. The CDR3: CASRPSSGGVDTQYF. Here the CDR3 DNA reads TGTGCCAGCAGACCATCTAGCGGGGGGGTTGATACGCAGTATTTT.

This chain links TRBV4-2 with TRBJ2-3; possibly TRBD2 for D (6 bases). Germline CDR1 and CDR2: LGHNA and YNFKEQ. Trimming shortened V by 1 base and J by 0 bases, and 8 bases separated the two germline ends. The CDR3 totals 15 residues. The CDR3 DNA is TGTGCCAGCAGCCAAGTCGGGGGAAGCACAGATACGCAGTATTTT. This codes for CASSQVGGSTDTQYF.

This clone was recorded once. This chain links TRBV27 with TRBJ2-1; weak D call: TRBD2 (5 bases). The CDR3 extends over 13 amino acids. The germline V gene has CDR1 MNHEY and CDR2 SMNVEV (reference sequence). V lost 6 bases, J lost 4 bases, and 10 bases lay in between. The CDR3 is CASSRTDYNEQFF. CDR3 in DNA: TGTGCCAGCAGCAGGACTGATTACAATGAGCAGTTCTTC.

The genes are TRBV6-2 or TRBV6-3 and TRBJ2-3; 8 bases fit TRBD1. Germline V gives CDR1 MNHEY, CDR2 SVGEGT. J gave up 4 bases and V 4 bases, and 4 bases lay outside the gene matches. CDR3 size: 14 residues. The CDR3 region is CASSSGGRADTQYF. CDR3 bases: TGTGCCAGCAGTTCAGGGGGCCGTGCAGATACGCAGTATTTT.

V gene TRBV6-5 combines with J gene TRBJ1-3, with no clear D. Germline loops: CDR1 MNHEY, CDR2 SVGAGI. Between the trimmed V and J ends, which lost 5 bases and 0 bases, there was a span of 11 bases. The CDR3 loop spans 15 amino acids. The CDR3 sequence: CASSLGSISGNTIYF. CDR3 sequence (DNA): TGTGCCAGCAGTCTCGGGTCGATCTCTGGAAACACCATATATTTT.

The chain uses TRBV18 and TRBJ1-6, with 7 bases lining up with TRBD1. The CDR3 loop spans 15 amino acids. With V trimmed by 5 bases and J by 7 bases, 8 bases remained unmatched. The germline V gene has CDR1 KGHSH and CDR2 LQKENI. DNA of the CDR3: TGTGCCAGCTCAACCGGGACAGCCGTGAATTCACCCCTCCACTTT. Translation: CASSTGTAVNSPLHF.